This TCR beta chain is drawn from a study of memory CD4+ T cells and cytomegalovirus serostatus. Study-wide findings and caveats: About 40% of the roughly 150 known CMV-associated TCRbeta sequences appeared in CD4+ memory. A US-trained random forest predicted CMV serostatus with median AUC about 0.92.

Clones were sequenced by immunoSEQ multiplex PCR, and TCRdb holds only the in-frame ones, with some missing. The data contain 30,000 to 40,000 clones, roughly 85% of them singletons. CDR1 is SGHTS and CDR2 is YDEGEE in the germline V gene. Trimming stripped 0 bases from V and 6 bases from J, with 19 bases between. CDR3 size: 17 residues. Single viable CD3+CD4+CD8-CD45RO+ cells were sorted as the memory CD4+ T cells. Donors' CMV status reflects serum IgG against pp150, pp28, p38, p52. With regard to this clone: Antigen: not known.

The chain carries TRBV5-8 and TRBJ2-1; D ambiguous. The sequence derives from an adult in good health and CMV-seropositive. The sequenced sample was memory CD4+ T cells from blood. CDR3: CASSLGASSGTSNEQFF. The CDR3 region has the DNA TGTGCCAGCAGCTTGGGCGCTTCGTCAGGAACCTCCAATGAGCAGTTCTTC.